The entry that follows covers one T cell receptor (beta chain) sequence. Its cognate antigen is unknown. This sample was taken from a study of T-cell memory formation after mild COVID-19. Study conclusions and caveats: Contracting CD4+ clones sat mainly in CM and EM; CD8+ in EMRA. Clones that contracted from day 15 to 85 had balanced CD4/CD8; later expanders were CD4+ biased.

The CDR3 length is 14 residues. Trimming took 5 bases from V and 5 from J, leaving 13 bases between them. Germline V gene sequence: CDR1 LGHDT, CDR2 YNNKEL (reference sequence). 5'RACE primed from the constant segment yielded TCR alpha and TCR beta cDNA libraries bearing sample barcodes and UMIs. TCRdb reprocessed the 5' RACE reads with MiXCR, giving one entry per CDR3 protein. The sample lists 280,000 or so distinct CDR3 sequences, around 17% occurring once. Sequenced sample: PBMCs or a T cell subset sorted from them (not recorded which). The chain couples TRBV3-1 to TRBJ1-5; D gene unclear. The clonotype was recovered from a man aged 18 to 30 who had mild COVID-19 (a few samples of this study predate the infection). Cell type and time point are not known. CDR3 sequence reads: CASSTGVGDQPQHF. CDR3 in DNA: TGTGCCAGCAGCACCGGGGTAGGCGATCAGCCCCAGCATTTT.